This T cell receptor beta chain originates from a study of cytotoxic CD8 clonotypes in ibrutinib-treated CLL. Researchers set a sequencing depth target of 1 in 200,000 to 1 in 1 million T cells. Clones were read by immunoSEQ multiplex PCR, and TCRdb kept only the in-frame ones, dropping some. The repertoire consists of 150,000 to 250,000 clones, with roughly 72% occurring once and the leading ten covering around 15%. General observations from the study: The clonality went up when patients responded to ibrutinib and dropped back toward baseline at progression. Samples from sustained-remission and progressing patients were taken at different times. Baseline-level clonality went beyond age-matched healthy donors and moved in step with circulating CD8+ T-cell counts.

V lost 3 bases and J lost 7, with 5 bases in between. There are 11 residues in the CDR3. From germline, CDR1 is SGDLS and CDR2 YYNGEE. A few counts support this clone. Its matching antigen is unknown. The receptor comes from a human donor with chronic lymphocytic leukemia. The chain carries TRBV9 and TRBJ2-1; no definite D call. The sequencing here drew on PBMCs, taken after 24 months of ibrutinib treatment. CDR3 loop: CASSDTNEQFF. Here the CDR3 DNA reads TGTGCCAGCAGCGACACTAATGAGCAGTTCTTC.